The clone carrying this T cell receptor (beta chain) was counted only a few times. Its antigen is still unknown. These data come from a study of regulatory T cells in long-lasting Graves disease. Overall study findings and caveats: With a small sample size, accuracy may have been reduced. The study examined only peripheral blood, not thyroid tissue.

According to the study, TCR beta libraries were built with iRepertoire HTBI primers and CDR3-region Arm-PCR. TCRdb processed the multiplex PCR reads anew with MiXCR; each CDR3 protein has one entry. The table shows over 450,000 distinct CDR3 sequences, with about 12% occurring only once. Time point noted: newly diagnosed GD, antithyroid drugs for less than 3 months. Scientists built the TCR library using RNA that was extracted from PBMCs. Separately, the same data were catalogued under a study of T cells in Graves' hyperthyroidism and ophthalmopathy. That report adds: The TCR CDR3 first-round RT-PCR relied on the HTBI primer set. Before onset, ophthalmopathy was predicted by the model a median around 6 months earlier.

This TCR was sampled from a woman aged 30 to 39 with Graves disease. The input for sequencing was peripheral blood mononuclear cells (PBMCs), taken at new diagnosis, from a patient treated with antithyroid drugs.

The CDR3 DNA reads TGTGCCAGCATCCCGCGCGTCGGAGATACGCAGTATTTT. Residues: CASIPRVGDTQYF. The gene calls are TRBV6-1 and TRBJ2-3; no firm D call. Germline CDR1 reads MNHNS; CDR2 reads SASEGT. The CDR3 consists of 13 residues. Deletions cut 7 bases from V and 5 bases from J, with 13 bases between.